This T cell receptor beta chain was profiled in a study of OX40 agonist ivuxolimab in advanced cancers. About the research overall: Partial responses were recorded for three patients, including one with hepatocellular carcinoma and two with cutaneous melanoma.

Data came from immunoSEQ multiplex PCR; TCRdb stores just in-frame clones and leaves some out. In the table there are around 74,000 clones, approximately 85% of which are singletons. CDR1 is LGHNA and CDR2 is YSLEER in the germline V gene. V trimming: 3 bases; J trimming: 8 bases; junction bases outside the gene matches: 15. This CDR3 is built from 16 residues. The source was CD4+ or CD8+ T cells sorted from blood, collected in a trial of the OX40 agonist ivuxolimab. This chain links TRBV4-3 with TRBJ1-2; 7 nucleotides align to TRBD1. The TCR originated in an adult with an advanced solid tumor such as melanoma, head and neck, liver or kidney cancer. Here the CDR3 DNA reads TGCGCCAGCAGCCATGACGCGAGGGGGCGGTTAGGAGGCTACACCTTC. Protein sequence: CASSHDARGRLGGYTF.